Listed below are T cell receptor beta chains from one sample, sequenced in a study of blood T cell repertoires in COVID-19. Clones were sequenced by immunoSEQ multiplex PCR, and TCRdb holds only the in-frame ones, with some missing. The repertoire holds 250,000 to 400,000 clones, with 88% as singletons. The sample taken for sequencing was peripheral blood. These receptors came from a woman in her 30s with COVID-19, enrolled during active disease. CDR3s include the opening cysteine and the closing phenylalanine or tryptophan. A D gene is named only where the DNA matches it firmly. A row's size may be missing; if present it is once, few, many or a size class.

d_gene	abundance	v_gene	j_gene	CDR3aa	CDR3nt
NA	NA	TRBV21-1	TRBJ1-5	CASSKVVLFITQPQHF	TGTGCCAGCAGCAAAGTCGTGCTATTCATTACTCAGCCCCAGCATTTT
NA	NA	TRBV5-8	TRBJ1-2	CASSLVKSPF	TGTGCCAGCAGCTTGGTAAAATCCCCCTTC
NA	NA	TRBV29-1	TRBJ1-2	CSAPDRHYGYTF	TGCAGTGCACCGGACAGACACTATGGCTACACCTTC
NA	NA	TRBV7-2	TRBJ1-5	CASSLDILVQPQHF	TGTGCCAGCAGCCTGGACATATTGGTTCAGCCCCAGCATTTT
NA	few	TRBV27	TRBJ1-1	CASRRQEMNTEAFF	TGTGCCAGCAGACGACAGGAAATGAACACTGAAGCTTTCTTT
NA	NA	TRBV6-1	TRBJ1-2	CASSEARWGDPPGGYTF	TGTGCCAGCAGTGAAGCCCGGTGGGGGGACCCTCCAGGTGGCTACACCTTC
TRBD1	NA	TRBV7-2	TRBJ1-1	CASSPRQGGTEAFF	TGTGCCAGCAGCCCTCGACAGGGGGGCACTGAAGCTTTCTTT
NA	NA	TRBV27	TRBJ1-2	CASSLFGAYGYTF	TGTGCCAGCAGTTTATTTGGGGCCTACGGCTACACCTTC
TRBD1	NA	TRBV29-1	TRBJ1-1	CSVLRDRGPNTEAFF	TGCAGCGTTCTCCGGGACAGGGGCCCGAACACTGAAGCTTTCTTT
NA	few	TRBV27	TRBJ1-5	CASSLSYSNQPQHF	TGTGCCAGCAGTCTCTCCTATAGCAATCAGCCCCAGCATTTT